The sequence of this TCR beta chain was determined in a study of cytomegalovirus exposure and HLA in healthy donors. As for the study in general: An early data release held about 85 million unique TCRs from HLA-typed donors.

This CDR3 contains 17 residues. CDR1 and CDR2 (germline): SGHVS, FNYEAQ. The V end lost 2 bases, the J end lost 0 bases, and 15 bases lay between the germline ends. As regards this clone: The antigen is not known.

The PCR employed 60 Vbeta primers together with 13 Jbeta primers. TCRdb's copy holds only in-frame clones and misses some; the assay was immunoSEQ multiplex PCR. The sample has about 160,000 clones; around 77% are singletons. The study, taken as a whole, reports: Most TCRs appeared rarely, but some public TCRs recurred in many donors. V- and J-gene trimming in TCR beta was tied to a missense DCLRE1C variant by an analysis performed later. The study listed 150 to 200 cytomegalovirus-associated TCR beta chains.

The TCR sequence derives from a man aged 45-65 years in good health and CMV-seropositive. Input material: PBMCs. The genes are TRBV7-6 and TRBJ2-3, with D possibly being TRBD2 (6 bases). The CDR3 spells CASSLNRLVQSTDTQYF. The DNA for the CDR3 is TGTGCCAGCAGCTTAAACCGACTAGTCCAGAGCACAGATACGCAGTATTTT.